The next 6 T cell receptor beta chains were all read from a single sample in a study of shared clonotypes between healthy human individuals. The data were produced by immunoSEQ multiplex PCR, yet TCRdb's version contains in-frame clones alone and is incomplete. The sample consists of nearly 750,000 clones, 55% to 80% of them appearing once. The sequencing sample was made of memory CD4+ T cells sorted from blood. Subset of the sample: CD45RA-negative fraction. All receptors come from a woman aged 25 to 39 in good health.

The J gene is TRBJ1-2, the V gene TRBV27; 7 positions agree with TRBD1. The CDR3 spans 17 residues. Germline CDR1 reads MNHEY; CDR2 reads SMNVEV (reference sequence). J was trimmed by 0 bases and V by 5 bases; bases with no gene match: 12. The chain's CDR3 is CASSVTRGTATNYGYTF. CDR3 in DNA: TGTGCCAGCAGTGTCACGCGCGGGACAGCCACTAACTATGGCTACACCTTC.

CDR3 in amino acids: CASSSGLAGGRGDTQYF. For the CDR3, the DNA is TGTGCCAGCAGTTCTGGACTAGCGGGAGGGCGGGGAGATACGCAGTATTTT. The genes are TRBV11-3 and TRBJ2-3; 15 nucleotides agree with TRBD2. This CDR3 region has 17 residues. The ends lost 6 bases at V and 5 bases at J; junction bases unmatched: 9. Germline V gene data show CDR1 as SGHNT and CDR2 as YENEEA.

This clone has only a few counts. CDR3 loop: CASSLGPTWVKNIQYF. As DNA, the CDR3 is TGTGCCAGCAGTTTGGGACCCACATGGGTCAAAAACATTCAGTACTTC. The chain joins TRBV27 to TRBJ2-4; D may correspond to TRBD1 or TRBD2 (5 bases each). The V gene's germline CDR1 is MNHEY and CDR2 SMNVEV (reference sequence). Trimming cost V 3 bases and J 3 bases, with 15 bases left between them. The CDR3 is 16 residues long.

The chain has TRBV5-1 and TRBJ2-1; 8 nucleotides align to TRBD2. CDR3 length: 15 residues. With 1 base clipped from V and 6 bases from J, the junction kept 6 bases outside the gene matches. CDR1 SGHRS and CDR2 YFSETQ come from the germline V gene. CDR3: CASSLQRENVNEQFF. The CDR3 DNA sequence: TGCGCCAGCAGCTTGCAGCGGGAGAACGTCAATGAGCAGTTCTTC.

This clone has just one count. The chain combines TRBV9 with TRBJ2-1, with D possibly being TRBD2 (5 bases). V shed 3 bases and J shed 0 bases, with 13 bases lying between them. The CDR3 covers 16 residues. Germline loops: CDR1 SGDLS, CDR2 YYNGEE. The CDR3 region is CASSASWPSSYNEQFF. The CDR3 nucleotides are TGTGCCAGCAGCGCTAGCTGGCCTTCCTCCTACAATGAGCAGTTCTTC.

The rearrangement links TRBV11-2 to TRBJ2-1; tentatively, D is TRBD2 (6 bases). CDR1 is SGHAT, CDR2 FQNNGV, per germline. The CDR3 spans 17 residues. V lost 5 bases to trimming and J lost 1 base, with 18 bases between them. The CDR3 reads CASSLGLSGSSYNEQFF. In DNA, the CDR3 is TGTGCCAGCAGCCTGGGCCTTAGCGGCTCTTCCTACAATGAGCAGTTCTTC.